This paragraph reports one T cell receptor beta chain. Its antigen is unidentified. The sample is drawn from a study of siplizumab effects on memory and regulatory T cells. Whole-study findings and limits: Siplizumab gave mappable alloreactive CD4+ clones an average Treg-derived fraction of about 72%, against under 35% in controls.

V lost 2 bases to trimming and J lost 1 base; unmatched junction nucleotides: 5. The CDR3 is made up of 16 amino acids. From germline, CDR1 is MNHNY and CDR2 SVGAGI (reference sequence). Data came from immunoSEQ multiplex PCR; TCRdb stores just in-frame clones and leaves some out. Of about 100,000 clones listed, 75% to 95% are singletons. Sequencing was done on a sample of CD4+ T cells sorted from blood. The chain has TRBV6-6 and TRBJ2-5, with 9 positions matching TRBD2. The TCR was taken from a human donor in good health. The CDR3 spells CASSYGGGASQETQYF. CDR3 DNA: TGTGCCAGCAGTTACGGCGGGGGGGCGAGCCAAGAGACCCAGTACTTC.